The 14 T cell receptor beta chains in this list originate from one sample, sequenced in a study of T cell repertoires in cytomegalovirus infection. TCRdb passed the reads through MiXCR, listing each CDR3 protein once. The data contain 630,000 or so distinct CDR3 sequences, 24% of them singletons. Sequences were obtained from CD8+ T cells from PBMCs. These receptors all come from a human donor in good health (CMV status not recorded). Some clones in this sample may be carry-over from other donors' samples.

This sequence joins TRBV6-5 and TRBJ2-5; 8 bases match TRBD2. The CDR3 covers 14 residues. Unmatched junction bases numbered 8, after V lost 9 bases and J lost 2 bases. Germline CDR1 and CDR2: MNHEY and SVGAGI. CDR3 sequence reads: CASRPGGGQETQYF. CDR3 DNA: TGTGCCAGTCGCCCGGGGGGGGGACAAGAGACCCAGTACTTC.

This clonotype was counted between two and nine times. This chain connects TRBV6-2 or TRBV6-3 to TRBJ1-1; tentative D call: TRBD1 (5 bases). The CDR3 consists of 13 residues. Germline V gene data show CDR1 as MNHEY and CDR2 as SVGEGT. The germline V and J ends were trimmed by 2 bases and 6 bases, with 10 bases remaining between them. CDR3 protein: CASSYGHVAEAFF. For the CDR3, the DNA is TGTGCCAGCAGTTACGGACATGTGGCTGAAGCTTTCTTT.

V and J are TRBV6-2 or TRBV6-3 and TRBJ2-7; 8 bases match TRBD1. V shed 5 bases, J shed 3 bases, and the junction held 3 bases outside the gene matches. CDR1 is MNHEY and CDR2 is SVGEGT in the germline V gene. The CDR3 covers 13 residues. The CDR3 loop reads CASSVQGVYEQYV. CDR3 coding DNA: TGTGCCAGCAGTGTACAGGGGGTCTACGAGCAGTACGTC.

This clonotype was counted a few times. The chain carries TRBV28 and TRBJ2-2; the D is unclear. The CDR3 totals 15 residues. The V end was cut by 3 bases, the J end by 6 bases, with 14 bases between. Germline V gives CDR1 MDHEN, CDR2 SYDVKM. The CDR3 region has the DNA TGTGCCAGCAGTTTCCCCCGGGTCGATCCCGGGGAGCTGTTTTTT. It codes for CASSFPRVDPGELFF.

This clonotype was seen more than once but under ten times. CDR3 coding DNA: TGTGCCAGCAGCTTAGGGGGGACAGGTGGGACTGAAGCTTTCTTT. Protein sequence: CASSLGGTGGTEAFF. The rearrangement links TRBV7-6 to TRBJ1-1, with 8 nucleotides matching TRBD1. This CDR3 region has 15 residues. V shed 1 base, J shed 5 bases, and the junction held 6 bases outside the gene matches. CDR1 is SGHVS, CDR2 FNYEAQ, per germline.

The rearrangement links TRBV20-1 to TRBJ2-7; no definite D call. Trimming removed 3 bases at V and 2 bases at J, with 8 bases between. The CDR3 spans 12 residues. Per germline, CDR1 DFQATT and CDR2 SNEGSKA (reference sequence). The CDR3 sequence: CSASLGTYEQYF. In DNA form, the CDR3 reads TGCAGTGCTAGTCTGGGTACCTACGAGCAGTACTTC.

Ten or more counts support this clonotype. The chain links TRBV7-9 to TRBJ2-4; D perhaps matches TRBD2 (7 bases). V lost 6 bases to trimming and J lost 6 bases, with 18 bases between them. This CDR3 is 15 amino acids long. Germline V CDR1 and CDR2: SEHNR, FQNEAQ (reference sequence). For the CDR3, the DNA is TGTGCCAGCAGGTCGCCAGGGGAGGGGGGAAACATTCAGTACTTC. Translating gives CASRSPGEGGNIQYF.

The chain couples TRBV2 to TRBJ1-4; D unclear. Germline loops: CDR1 SNHLY, CDR2 FYNNEI. The germline V and J ends were trimmed by 6 bases and 0 bases, with 11 bases remaining between them. The CDR3 spans 15 residues. The CDR3 spells CASRGDTATNEKLFF. The DNA for the CDR3 is TGTGCCAGCAGGGGAGATACGGCAACTAATGAAAAACTGTTTTTT.

This clonotype showed up just a few times. The genes are TRBV7-9 and TRBJ1-4; D remains ambiguous. Between the trimmed V and J ends, which lost 6 bases and 8 bases, there was a span of 7 bases. This CDR3 has 11 amino acids. CDR1 SEHNR and CDR2 FQNEAQ come from the germline V gene (reference sequence). This CDR3 reads CASRLTEKLFF. DNA of the CDR3: TGTGCCAGCAGACTGACGGAAAAACTGTTTTTT.

The sample holds a few counts of this clonotype. This chain uses TRBV27 with TRBJ1-5, with 7 bases fitting TRBD1. This CDR3 has 15 amino acids. The V gene end was trimmed by 5 bases and the J gene end by 5 bases; junction bases not matched to a gene: 9. Germline CDR1 and CDR2: MNHEY and SMNVEV (reference sequence). CDR3 in DNA: TGTGCCAGCAGTCATAGGGGGCTTTTCCATCAGCCCCAGCATTTT. Translated: CASSHRGLFHQPQHF.

The rearrangement links TRBV9 to TRBJ1-1; D call uncertain. The CDR3 sequence is 11 residues long. Germline V lookup: CDR1 SGDLS, CDR2 YYNGEE. Deletions cut 5 bases from V and 11 bases from J, with 13 bases between. The CDR3 is CASSGGGGAFF. In DNA, the CDR3 is TGTGCCAGCAGTGGAGGAGGTGGGGCTTTCTTT.

This clonotype has at least ten counts. The rearrangement uses TRBV12-3 or TRBV12-4 and TRBJ2-2; 9 bases fit TRBD1. The CDR3 length is 16 residues. V dropped 7 bases and J dropped 1; count of bases not matched to a gene: 7. In DNA, the CDR3 is TGTGCCAGCACCCCGGACAGGGGCCAGAACACCGGGGAGCTGTTTTTT. Amino acid sequence: CASTPDRGQNTGELFF.

Only a few counts were recorded for this clonotype. The chain joins TRBV28 to TRBJ2-7, with 7 bases matching TRBD1. With V trimmed by 3 bases and J by 4 bases, 6 bases remained unmatched. The CDR3 covers 14 residues. From germline, CDR1 is MDHEN and CDR2 SYDVKM. This CDR3 is CASSFEGATYEQYF. Written as DNA, the CDR3 is TGTGCCAGCAGTTTCGAGGGGGCTACGTACGAGCAGTACTTC.

The V gene is TRBV28, the J gene TRBJ2-7; 8 bases align to TRBD1. Unmatched junction bases numbered 9, after V lost 6 bases and J lost 2 bases. The germline V gene encodes CDR1 MDHEN and CDR2 SYDVKM. This CDR3 comprises 15 residues. This CDR3 reads CASSPLGQGAYEQYV. The DNA for the CDR3 is TGTGCCAGCAGCCCCCTCGGACAGGGTGCCTACGAGCAGTACGTC.